This TCR beta chain was captured in a study of blood T cells in healthy people across ages. This CDR3 is 14 amino acids long. V gave up 0 bases and J gave up 0 bases; unmatched junction bases: 1. The germline CDR1 and CDR2 sequences are DFQATT and SNEGSKA (reference sequence). General study results and limits: Estimates of diversity drawn from one million T cells were considered underestimates.

It was with a sample-barcoded 5' primer and a J-beta primer mix that a second PCR of about 6 to 12 cycles was run. TCRdb fed the 5' RACE reads into MiXCR, producing one record per CDR3 protein. The table lists 1.5 million to 2 million distinct CDR3 sequences, 40% to 55% of them singletons, with approximately 2% in the top ten. Note on this clonotype: The antigen is undetermined.

Healthy individuals of Caucasian origin from Russia, aged about 6 to 100, served as donors. PBMCs were isolated at a quantity of at least 7 million per sample. The chain uses TRBV20-1 and TRBJ2-5; 7 bases match TRBD1. The sequencing sample was made of blood. The sequence came from a middle-aged woman in good health. CDR3 region: CSAREDRYQETQYF. Here the CDR3 DNA reads TGCAGTGCTAGAGAGGACAGGTACCAAGAGACCCAGTACTTC.